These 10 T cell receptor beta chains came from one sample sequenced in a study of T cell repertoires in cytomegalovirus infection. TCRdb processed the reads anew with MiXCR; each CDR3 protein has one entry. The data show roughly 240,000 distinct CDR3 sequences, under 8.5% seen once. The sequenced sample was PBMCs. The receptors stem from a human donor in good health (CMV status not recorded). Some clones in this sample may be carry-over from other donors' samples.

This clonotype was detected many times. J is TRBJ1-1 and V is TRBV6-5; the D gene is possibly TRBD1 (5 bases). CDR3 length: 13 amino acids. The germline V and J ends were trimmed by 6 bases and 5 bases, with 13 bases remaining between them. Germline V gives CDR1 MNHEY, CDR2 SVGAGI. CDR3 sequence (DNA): TGTGCCAGCAGGCGACCTGAGGGGACTGAAGCTTTCTTT. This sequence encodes CASRRPEGTEAFF.

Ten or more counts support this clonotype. The CDR3 protein is CASSFVLGQGGDYGYTF. CDR3 DNA: TGTGCCAGCAGCTTTGTTCTGGGGCAGGGAGGGGACTATGGCTACACCTTC. The rearrangement uses TRBV11-2 and TRBJ1-2; perhaps TRBD1 as D (5 bases). The CDR3 has 17 amino acids. CDR1 is SGHAT and CDR2 is FQNNGV in the germline V gene. Trimming removed 3 bases at V and 3 bases at J, with 20 bases between. Full variable domain (missing parts from reference TRBV11-2 and TRBJ1-2): EAGVAQSPRYKIIEKRQSVAFWCNPISGHATLYWYQQILGQGPKLLIQFQNNGVVDDSQLPKDRFSAERLKGVDSTLKIQPAKLEDSAVYLCASSFVLGQGGDYGYTFGSGTRLTVV.

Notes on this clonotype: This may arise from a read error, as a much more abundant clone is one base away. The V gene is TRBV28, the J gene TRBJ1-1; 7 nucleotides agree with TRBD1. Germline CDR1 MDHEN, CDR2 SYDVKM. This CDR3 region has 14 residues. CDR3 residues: CPSSLFRQGDEAFF. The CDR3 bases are TGTCCCAGCAGTTTATTCAGACAGGGTGATGAAGCTTTCTTT.

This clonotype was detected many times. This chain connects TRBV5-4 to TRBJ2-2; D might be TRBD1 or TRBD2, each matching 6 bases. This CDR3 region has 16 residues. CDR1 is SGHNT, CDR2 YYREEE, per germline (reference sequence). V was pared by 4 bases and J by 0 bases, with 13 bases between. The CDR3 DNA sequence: TGTGCCAGCAGCGGCGGGACATATTCGAACACCGGGGAGCTGTTTTTT. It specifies CASSGGTYSNTGELFF.

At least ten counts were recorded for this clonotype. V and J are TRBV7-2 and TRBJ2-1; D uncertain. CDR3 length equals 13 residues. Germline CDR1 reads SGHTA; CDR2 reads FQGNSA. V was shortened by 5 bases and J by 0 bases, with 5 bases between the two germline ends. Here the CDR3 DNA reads TGTGCCAGCAGCATAAGCTCCTACAATGAGCAGTTCTTC. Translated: CASSISSYNEQFF. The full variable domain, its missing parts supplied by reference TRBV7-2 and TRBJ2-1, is GAGVSQSPSNKVTEKGKDVELRCDPISGHTALYWYRQSLGQGLEFLIYFQGNSAPDKSGLPSDRFSAERTGGSVSTLTIQRTQQEDSAVYLCASSISSYNEQFFGPGTRLTVL.

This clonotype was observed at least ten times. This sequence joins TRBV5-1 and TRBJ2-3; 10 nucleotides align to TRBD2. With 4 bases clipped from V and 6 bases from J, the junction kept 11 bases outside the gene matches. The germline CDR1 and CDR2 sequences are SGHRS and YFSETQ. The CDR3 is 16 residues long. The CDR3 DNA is TGCGCCAGCAGCGGTCTAGCGGGGGTTAACATGGATACGCAGTATTTT. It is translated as CASSGLAGVNMDTQYF. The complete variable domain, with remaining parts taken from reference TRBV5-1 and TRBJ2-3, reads KAGVTQTPRYLIKTRGQQVTLSCSPISGHRSVSWYQQTPGQGLQFLFEYFSETQRNKGNFPGRFSGRQFSNSRSEMNVSTLELGDSALYLCASSGLAGVNMDTQYFGPGTRLTVL.

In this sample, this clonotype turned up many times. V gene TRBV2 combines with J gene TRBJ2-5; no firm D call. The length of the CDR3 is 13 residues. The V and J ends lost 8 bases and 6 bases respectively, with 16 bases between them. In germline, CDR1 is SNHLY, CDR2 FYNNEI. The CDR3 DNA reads TGTGCCAGCTCCGGGCCAGAGAGCAAGACCCAGTACTTC. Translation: CASSGPESKTQYF.

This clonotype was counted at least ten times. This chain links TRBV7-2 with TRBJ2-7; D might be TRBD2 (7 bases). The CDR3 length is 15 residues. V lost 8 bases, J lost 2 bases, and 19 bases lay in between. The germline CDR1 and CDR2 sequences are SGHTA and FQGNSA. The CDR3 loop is CASSLLGGATYEQYF. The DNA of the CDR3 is TGTGCCAGCTCATTGCTAGGGGGGGCTACCTACGAGCAGTACTTC.

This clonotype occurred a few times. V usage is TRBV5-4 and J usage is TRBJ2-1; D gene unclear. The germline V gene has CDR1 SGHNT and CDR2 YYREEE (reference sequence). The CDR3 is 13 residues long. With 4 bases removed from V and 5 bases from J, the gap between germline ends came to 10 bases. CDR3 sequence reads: CASSISRDNEQFF. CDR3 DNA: TGTGCCAGCAGCATTAGCCGCGACAATGAGCAGTTCTTC.

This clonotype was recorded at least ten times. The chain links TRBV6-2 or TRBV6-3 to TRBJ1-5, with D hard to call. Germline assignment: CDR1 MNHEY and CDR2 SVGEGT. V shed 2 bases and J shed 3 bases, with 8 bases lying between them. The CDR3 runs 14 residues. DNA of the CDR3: TGTGCCAGCAGTTACCTTACGGTCAATCAGCCCCAGCATTTT. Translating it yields CASSYLTVNQPQHF.